This T cell receptor (beta chain) was captured in a study of blood T cell repertoires in COVID-19. Study-level background: COVID-19 samples, acute and convalescent, were from the United States, Italy and Spain. Sources were T cells, B-cell-depleted T cells, or PBMCs; the material itself was cDNA or gDNA.

Trimming left V 3 bases short and J 8 bases short, with 7 bases between. This CDR3 comprises 11 residues. CDR1 is MNHNS and CDR2 is SASEGT in the germline V gene. Per the authors' pipeline: Counts of nucleated cells, estimated from reference gene primer amplification, were obtained. Assay: immunoSEQ multiplex PCR; the TCRdb copy retains only in-frame clones and omits some. The V and J calls and the clone size are those of that table, but D and trimming were determined from the DNA. The sample shows about 200,000 clones, around 92% of them seen only once. The sequencing input was peripheral blood. The rearrangement joins TRBV6-1 to TRBJ1-1; D gene ambiguous. This TCR derives from a man younger than 45 with acute or convalescent COVID-19. Here the CDR3 DNA reads TGTGCCAGCAGTGAGAACAGCGAAGCTTTCTTT. It encodes CASSENSEAFF.